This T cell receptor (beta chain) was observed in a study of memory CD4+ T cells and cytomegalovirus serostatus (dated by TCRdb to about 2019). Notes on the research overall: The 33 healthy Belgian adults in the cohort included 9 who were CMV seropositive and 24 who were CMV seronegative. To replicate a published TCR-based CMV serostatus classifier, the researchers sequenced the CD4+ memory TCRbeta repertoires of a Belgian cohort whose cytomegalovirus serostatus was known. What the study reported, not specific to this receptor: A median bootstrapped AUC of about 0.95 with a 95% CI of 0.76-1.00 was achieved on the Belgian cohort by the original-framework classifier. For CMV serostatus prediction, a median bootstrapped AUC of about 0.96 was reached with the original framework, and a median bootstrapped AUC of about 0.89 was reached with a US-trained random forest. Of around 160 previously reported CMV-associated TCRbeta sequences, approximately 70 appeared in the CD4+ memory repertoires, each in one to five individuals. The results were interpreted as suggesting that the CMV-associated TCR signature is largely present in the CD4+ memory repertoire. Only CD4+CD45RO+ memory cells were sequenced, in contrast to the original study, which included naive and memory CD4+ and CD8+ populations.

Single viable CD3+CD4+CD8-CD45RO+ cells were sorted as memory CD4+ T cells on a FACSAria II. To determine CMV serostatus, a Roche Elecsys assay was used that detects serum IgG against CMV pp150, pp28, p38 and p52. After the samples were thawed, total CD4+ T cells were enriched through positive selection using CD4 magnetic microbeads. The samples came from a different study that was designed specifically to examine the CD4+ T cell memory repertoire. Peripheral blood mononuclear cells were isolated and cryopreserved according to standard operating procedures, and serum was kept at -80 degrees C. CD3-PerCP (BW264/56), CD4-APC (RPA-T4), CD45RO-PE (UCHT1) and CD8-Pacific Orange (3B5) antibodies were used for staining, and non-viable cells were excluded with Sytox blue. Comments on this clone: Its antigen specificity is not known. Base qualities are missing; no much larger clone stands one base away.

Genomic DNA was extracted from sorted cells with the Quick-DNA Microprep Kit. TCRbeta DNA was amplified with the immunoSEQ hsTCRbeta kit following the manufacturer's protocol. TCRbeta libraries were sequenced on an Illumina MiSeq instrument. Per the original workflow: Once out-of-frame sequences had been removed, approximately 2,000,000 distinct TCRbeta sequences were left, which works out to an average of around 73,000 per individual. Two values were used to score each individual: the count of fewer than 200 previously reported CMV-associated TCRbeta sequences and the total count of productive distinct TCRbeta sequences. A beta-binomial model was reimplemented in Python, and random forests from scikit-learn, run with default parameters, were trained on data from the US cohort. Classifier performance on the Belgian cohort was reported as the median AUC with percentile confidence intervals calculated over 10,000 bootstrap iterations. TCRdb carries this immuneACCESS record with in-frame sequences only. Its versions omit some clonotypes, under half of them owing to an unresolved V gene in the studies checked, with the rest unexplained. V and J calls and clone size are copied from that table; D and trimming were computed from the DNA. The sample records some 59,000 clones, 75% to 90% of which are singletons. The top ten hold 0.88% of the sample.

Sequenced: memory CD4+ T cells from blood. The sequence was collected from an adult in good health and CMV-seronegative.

The nucleotide sequence reads TGTGCCTGGAGTGGAATGGCGGTAGAGGGGCAGTACTTC. Its protein reads: CAWSGMAVEGQYF. Recombination connected TRBV30 to TRBJ2-7, and the D gene may be TRBD2, 5 bases matching. V is pared back by 1 base and J by 9 bases, with 16 bases lying between the germline termini. The germline V gene (reference sequence) sets CDR1 to GTSNPN and CDR2 to SVGIG. Counted from cysteine to phenylalanine, this CDR3 has 13 amino acids. The DNA shown is the 39-base CDR3, in frame from base 1. The full variable domain, with segments outside the CDR3 supplied by the reference TRBV30 and TRBJ2-7 proteins, appears as SQTIHQWPATLVQPVGSPLSLECTVEGTSNPNLYWYRQAAGRGLQLLFYSVGIGQISSEVPQNLSASRPQDRQFILSSKKLLLSDSGFYLCAWSGMAVEGQYFGPGTRLTVT.